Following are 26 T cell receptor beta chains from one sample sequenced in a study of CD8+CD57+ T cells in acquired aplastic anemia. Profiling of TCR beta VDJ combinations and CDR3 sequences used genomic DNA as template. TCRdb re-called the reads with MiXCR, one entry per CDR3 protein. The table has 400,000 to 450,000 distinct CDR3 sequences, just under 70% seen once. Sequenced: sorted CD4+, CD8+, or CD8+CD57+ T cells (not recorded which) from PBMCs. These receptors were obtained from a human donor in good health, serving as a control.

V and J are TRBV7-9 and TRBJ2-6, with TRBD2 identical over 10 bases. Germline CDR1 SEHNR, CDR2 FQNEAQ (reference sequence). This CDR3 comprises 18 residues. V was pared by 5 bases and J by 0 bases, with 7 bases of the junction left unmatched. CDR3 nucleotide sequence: TGTGCCAGCAGCCCCCTGGCTAGCGGGGGCTCTGGGGCCAACGTCCTGACTTTC. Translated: CASSPLASGGSGANVLTF.

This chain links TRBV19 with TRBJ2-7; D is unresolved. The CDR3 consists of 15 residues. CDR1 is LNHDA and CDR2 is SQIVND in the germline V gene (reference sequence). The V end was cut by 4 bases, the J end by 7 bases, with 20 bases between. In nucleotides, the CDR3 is TGTGCCAGTAGTAGACCCATTTCAGCGAACAATGAGCAGTACTTC. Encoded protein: CASSRPISANNEQYF.

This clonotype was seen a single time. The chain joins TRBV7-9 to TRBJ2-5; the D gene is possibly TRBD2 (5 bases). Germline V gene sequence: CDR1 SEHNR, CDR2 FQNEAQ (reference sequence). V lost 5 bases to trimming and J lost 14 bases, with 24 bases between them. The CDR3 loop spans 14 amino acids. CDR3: CASSARAGEFYGYF. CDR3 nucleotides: TGTGCCAGCAGCGCAAGGGCGGGCGAATTTTACGGCTACTTC.

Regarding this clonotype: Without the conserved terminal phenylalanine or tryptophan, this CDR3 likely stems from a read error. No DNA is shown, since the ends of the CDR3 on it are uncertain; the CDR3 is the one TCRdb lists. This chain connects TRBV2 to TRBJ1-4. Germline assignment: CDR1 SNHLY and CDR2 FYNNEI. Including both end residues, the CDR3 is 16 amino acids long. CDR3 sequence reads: CASNLLTDGHSEKPFT.

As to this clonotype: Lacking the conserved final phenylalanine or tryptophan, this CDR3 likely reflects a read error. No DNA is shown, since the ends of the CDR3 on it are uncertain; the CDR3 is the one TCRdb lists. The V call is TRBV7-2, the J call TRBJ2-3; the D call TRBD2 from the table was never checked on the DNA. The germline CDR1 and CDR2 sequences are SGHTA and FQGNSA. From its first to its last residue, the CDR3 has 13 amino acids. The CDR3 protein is CADGGTAAMATSS.

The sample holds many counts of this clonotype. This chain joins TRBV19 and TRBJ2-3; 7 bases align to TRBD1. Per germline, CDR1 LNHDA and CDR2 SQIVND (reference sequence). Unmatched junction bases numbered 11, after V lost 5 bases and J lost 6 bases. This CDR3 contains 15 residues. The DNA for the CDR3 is TGTGCCAGTAGTGATAGGGGGCGAGTTGAGGATACGCAGTATTTT. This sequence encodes CASSDRGRVEDTQYF.

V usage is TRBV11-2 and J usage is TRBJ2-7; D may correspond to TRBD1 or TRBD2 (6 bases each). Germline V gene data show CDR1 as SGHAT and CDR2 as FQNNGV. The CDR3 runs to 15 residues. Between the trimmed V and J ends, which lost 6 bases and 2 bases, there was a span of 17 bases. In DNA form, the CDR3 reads TGTGCCAGCAGTCGCCTGAACGGGGGCACCTACGAGCAGTACTTC. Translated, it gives CASSRLNGGTYEQYF. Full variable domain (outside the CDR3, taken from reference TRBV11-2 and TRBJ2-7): EAGVAQSPRYKIIEKRQSVAFWCNPISGHATLYWYQQILGQGPKLLIQFQNNGVVDDSQLPKDRFSAERLKGVDSTLKIQPAKLEDSAVYLCASSRLNGGTYEQYFGPGTRLTVT.

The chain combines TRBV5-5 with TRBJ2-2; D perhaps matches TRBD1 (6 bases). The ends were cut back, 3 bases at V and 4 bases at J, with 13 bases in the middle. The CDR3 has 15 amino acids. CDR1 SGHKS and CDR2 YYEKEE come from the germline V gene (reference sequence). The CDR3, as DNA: TGTGCCAGCAGCTCGGCTGGGGGCGGCACCGGGGAGCTGTTTTTT. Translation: CASSSAGGGTGELFF.

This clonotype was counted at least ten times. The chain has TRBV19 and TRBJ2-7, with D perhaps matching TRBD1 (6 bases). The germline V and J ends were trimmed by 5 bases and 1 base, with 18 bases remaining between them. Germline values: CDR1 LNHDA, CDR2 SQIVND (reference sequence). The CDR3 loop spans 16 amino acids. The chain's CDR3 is CASSLNTGLGSYEQYF. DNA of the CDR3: TGTGCCAGTAGTCTAAATACAGGGTTAGGGTCCTACGAGCAGTACTTC. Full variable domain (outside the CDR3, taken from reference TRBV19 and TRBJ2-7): DGGITQSPKYLFRKEGQNVTLSCEQNLNHDAMYWYRQDPGQGLRLIYYSQIVNDFQKGDIAEGYSVSREKKESFPLTVTSAQKNPTAFYLCASSLNTGLGSYEQYFGPGTRLTVT.

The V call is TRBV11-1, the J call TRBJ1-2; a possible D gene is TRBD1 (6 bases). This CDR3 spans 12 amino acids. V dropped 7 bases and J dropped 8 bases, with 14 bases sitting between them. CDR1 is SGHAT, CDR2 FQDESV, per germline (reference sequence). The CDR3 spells CASTPAGAGYTF. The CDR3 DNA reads TGTGCCAGCACACCGGCGGGGGCGGGCTACACCTTC.

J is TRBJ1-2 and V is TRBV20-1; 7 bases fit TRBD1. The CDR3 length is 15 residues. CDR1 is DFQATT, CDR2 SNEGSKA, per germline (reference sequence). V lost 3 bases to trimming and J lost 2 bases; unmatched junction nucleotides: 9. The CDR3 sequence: CSASALGQANYGYTF. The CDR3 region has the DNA TGCAGTGCTAGTGCACTCGGACAGGCAAACTATGGCTACACCTTC.

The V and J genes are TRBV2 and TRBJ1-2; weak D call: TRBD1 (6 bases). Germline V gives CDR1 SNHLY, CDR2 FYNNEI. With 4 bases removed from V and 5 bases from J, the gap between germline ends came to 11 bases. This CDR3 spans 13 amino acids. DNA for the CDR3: TGTGCCAGCAGTGGACGGACAGTGTATGGCTACACCTTC. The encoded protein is CASSGRTVYGYTF.

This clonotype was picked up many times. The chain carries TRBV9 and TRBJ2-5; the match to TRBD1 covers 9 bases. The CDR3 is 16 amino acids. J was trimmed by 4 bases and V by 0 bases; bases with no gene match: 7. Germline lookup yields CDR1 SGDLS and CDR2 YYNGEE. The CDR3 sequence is CASSVGDRGGGETQYF. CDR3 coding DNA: TGTGCCAGCAGCGTAGGAGACAGGGGGGGCGGAGAGACCCAGTACTTC.

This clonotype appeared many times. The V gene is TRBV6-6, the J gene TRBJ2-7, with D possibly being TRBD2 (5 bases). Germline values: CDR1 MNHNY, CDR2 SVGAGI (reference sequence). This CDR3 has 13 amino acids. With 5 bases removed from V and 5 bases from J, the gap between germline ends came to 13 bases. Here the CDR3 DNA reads TGTGCCAGCAGTCGACTCGCGAGGGACGAGCAGTACTTC. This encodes CASSRLARDEQYF.

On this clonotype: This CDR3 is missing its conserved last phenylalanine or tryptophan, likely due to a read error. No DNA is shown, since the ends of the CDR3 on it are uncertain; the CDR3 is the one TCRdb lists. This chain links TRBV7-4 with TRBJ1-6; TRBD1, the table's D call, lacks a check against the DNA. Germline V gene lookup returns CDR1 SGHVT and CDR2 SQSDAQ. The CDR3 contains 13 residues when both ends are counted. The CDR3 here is CASSLMRYRGQRS.

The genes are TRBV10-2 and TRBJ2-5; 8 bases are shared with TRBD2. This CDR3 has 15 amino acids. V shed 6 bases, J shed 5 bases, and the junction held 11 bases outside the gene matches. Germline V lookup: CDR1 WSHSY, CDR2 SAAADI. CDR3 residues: CASRTSEGSLETQYF. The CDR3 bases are TGCGCCAGCAGGACTAGCGAGGGGTCGTTGGAGACCCAGTACTTC.

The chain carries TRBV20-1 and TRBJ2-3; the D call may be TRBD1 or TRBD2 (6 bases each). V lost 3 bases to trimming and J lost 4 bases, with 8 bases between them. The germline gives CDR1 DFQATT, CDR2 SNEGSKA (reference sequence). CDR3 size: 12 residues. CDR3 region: CSARGGADTQYF. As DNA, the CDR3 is TGCAGTGCTAGGGGGGGCGCAGATACGCAGTATTTT.

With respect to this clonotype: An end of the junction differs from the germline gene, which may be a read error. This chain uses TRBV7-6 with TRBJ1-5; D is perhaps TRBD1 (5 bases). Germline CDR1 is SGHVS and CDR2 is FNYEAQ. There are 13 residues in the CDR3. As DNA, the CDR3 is TGTGCCAGCAGCTTACAACAGGCCGACAATGAGCAGTTC. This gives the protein CASSLQQADNEQF.

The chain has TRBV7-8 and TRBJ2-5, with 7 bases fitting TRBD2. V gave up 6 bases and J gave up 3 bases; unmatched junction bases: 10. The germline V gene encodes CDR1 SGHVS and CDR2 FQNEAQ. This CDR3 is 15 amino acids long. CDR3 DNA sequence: TGTGCCAGCAGTATAAAGGAGGCGGGGGAAGAGACCCAGTACTTC. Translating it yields CASSIKEAGEETQYF.

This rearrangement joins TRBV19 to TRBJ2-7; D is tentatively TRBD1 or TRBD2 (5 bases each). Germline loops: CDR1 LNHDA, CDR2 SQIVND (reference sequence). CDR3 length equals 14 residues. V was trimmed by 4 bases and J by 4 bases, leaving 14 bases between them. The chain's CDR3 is CASSRGTESYEQYF. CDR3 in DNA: TGTGCCAGTAGTAGGGGGACGGAATCTTACGAGCAGTACTTC.

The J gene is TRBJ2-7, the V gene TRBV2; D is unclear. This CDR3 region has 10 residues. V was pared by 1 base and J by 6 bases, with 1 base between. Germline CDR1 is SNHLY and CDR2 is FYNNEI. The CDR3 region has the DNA TGTGCCAGCAGTGAAGGCGAGCAGTACTTC. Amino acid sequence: CASSEGEQYF.

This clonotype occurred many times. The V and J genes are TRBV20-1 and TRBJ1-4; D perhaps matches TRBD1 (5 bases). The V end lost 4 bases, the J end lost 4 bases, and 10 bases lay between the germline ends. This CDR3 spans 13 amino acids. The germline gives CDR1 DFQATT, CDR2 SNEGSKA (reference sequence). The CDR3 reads CSATGRGNEKLFF. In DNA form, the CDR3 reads TGCAGTGCTACCGGGAGGGGTAATGAAAAACTGTTTTTT.

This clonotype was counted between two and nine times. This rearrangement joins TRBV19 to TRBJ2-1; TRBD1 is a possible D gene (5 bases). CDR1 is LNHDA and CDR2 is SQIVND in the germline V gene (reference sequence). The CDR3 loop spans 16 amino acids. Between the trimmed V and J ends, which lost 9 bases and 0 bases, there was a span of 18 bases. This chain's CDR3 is CASSLIGASSYNEQFF. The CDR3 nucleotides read TGTGCCAGCAGCCTTATAGGGGCGAGCTCCTACAATGAGCAGTTCTTC.

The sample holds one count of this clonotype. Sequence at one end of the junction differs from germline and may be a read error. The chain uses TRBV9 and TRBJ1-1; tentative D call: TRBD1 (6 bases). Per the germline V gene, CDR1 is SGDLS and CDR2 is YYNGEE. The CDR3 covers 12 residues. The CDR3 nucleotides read TGTGCCAGCAGCGTAGCGAGAGCGGGGGACACCTTT. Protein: CASSVARAGDTF.

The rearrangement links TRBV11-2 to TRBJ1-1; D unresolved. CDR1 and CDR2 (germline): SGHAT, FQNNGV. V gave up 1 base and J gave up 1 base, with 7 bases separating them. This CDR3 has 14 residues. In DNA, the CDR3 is TGTGCCAGCAGCTTAGCACGAAAGAACACTGAAGCTTTCTTT. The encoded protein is CASSLARKNTEAFF.

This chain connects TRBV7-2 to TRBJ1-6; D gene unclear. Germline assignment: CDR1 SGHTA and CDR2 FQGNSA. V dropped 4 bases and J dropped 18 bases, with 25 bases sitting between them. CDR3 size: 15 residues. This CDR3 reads CASSSLGGGSSPGHF. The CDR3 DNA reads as TGTGCCAGCAGCTCGCTCGGAGGCGGAAGTTCACCGGGCCACTTT. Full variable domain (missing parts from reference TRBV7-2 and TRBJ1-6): GAGVSQSPSNKVTEKGKDVELRCDPISGHTALYWYRQSLGQGLEFLIYFQGNSAPDKSGLPSDRFSAERTGGSVSTLTIQRTQQEDSAVYLCASSSLGGGSSPGHFGNGTRLTVT.